This T cell receptor (beta chain) was recovered during a study of technical replicates of blood from a few donors. The table came from immunoSEQ multiplex PCR; TCRdb's copy has only in-frame clones and leaves some out. The sample carries about 69,000 clones, 80% to 90% recorded once. The CDR3 totals 19 residues. Germline loops: CDR1 KGHSH, CDR2 LQKENI. V shed 2 bases and J 0 bases; nucleotides not matched to a gene: 12. The sequence was obtained from a human donor in good health. Some clones in this sample may be carry-over from other donors' samples. The sample was PBMCs. The V and J genes are TRBV18 and TRBJ1-5, with TRBD1 matching 8 bases. As DNA, the CDR3 is TGTGCCAGCTCACCATACCTAGCGACAGGGGATTATAGCAATCAGCCCCAGCATTTT. Encoded protein: CASSPYLATGDYSNQPQHF.